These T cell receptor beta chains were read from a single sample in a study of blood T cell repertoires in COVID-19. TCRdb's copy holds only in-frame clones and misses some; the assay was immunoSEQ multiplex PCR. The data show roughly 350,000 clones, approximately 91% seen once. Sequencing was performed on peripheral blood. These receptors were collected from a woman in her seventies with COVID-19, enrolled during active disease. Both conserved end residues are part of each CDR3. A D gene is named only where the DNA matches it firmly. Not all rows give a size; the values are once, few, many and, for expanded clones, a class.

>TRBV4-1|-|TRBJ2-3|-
CASSQELMADTQYF
TGCGCCAGCAGCCAAGAACTAATGGCAGATACGCAGTATTTT
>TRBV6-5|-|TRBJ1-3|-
CASSWEGGSGNTIYF
TGTGCCAGCAGCTGGGAGGGGGGCTCTGGAAACACCATATATTTT
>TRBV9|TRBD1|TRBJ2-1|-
CASSVGGQGGNEQFF
TGTGCCAGCAGCGTAGGTGGACAGGGAGGCAATGAGCAGTTCTTC
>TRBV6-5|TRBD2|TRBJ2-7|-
CASSRAGGRNEQYF
TGTGCCAGCAGTCGAGCGGGGGGGCGGAACGAGCAGTACTTC
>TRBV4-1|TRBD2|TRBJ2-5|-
CASSQGPSGSSGQETQYF
TGCGCCAGCAGCCAAGGGCCGAGCGGGTCTAGCGGGCAAGAGACCCAGTACTTC
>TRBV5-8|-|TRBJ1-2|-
CASSLAGTF
TGTGCCAGCAGCTTAGCCGGCACCTTC
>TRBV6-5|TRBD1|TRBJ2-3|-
CASGAIQGQADTQYF
TGTGCCAGCGGGGCGATACAGGGACAGGCAGATACGCAGTATTTT
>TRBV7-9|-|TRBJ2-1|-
CASTLSGNNEQFF
TGTGCCAGCACCCTATCGGGGAACAATGAGCAGTTCTTC
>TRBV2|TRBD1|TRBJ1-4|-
CASVLNRGGNEKLFF
TGTGCCAGCGTCCTCAACAGGGGGGGTAATGAAAAACTGTTTTTT
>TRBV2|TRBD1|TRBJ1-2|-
CASSDGTAPNYGYTF
TGTGCCAGCAGTGACGGGACAGCACCTAACTATGGCTACACCTTC
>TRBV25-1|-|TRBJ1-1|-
CASSEQSGRNTEAFF
TGTGCCAGCAGTGAACAGTCAGGCCGAAACACTGAAGCTTTCTTT
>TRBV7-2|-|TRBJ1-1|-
CASSSHTEAFF
TGTGCCAGCAGTTCTCACACTGAAGCTTTCTTT
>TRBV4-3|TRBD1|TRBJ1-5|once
CASSQDRDGGQPQHF
TGCGCCAGCAGCCAGGACAGGGATGGCGGTCAGCCCCAGCATTTT
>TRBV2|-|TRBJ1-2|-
CASSEGHLNYGYTF
TGTGCCAGCAGTGAGGGACACCTTAACTATGGCTACACCTTC
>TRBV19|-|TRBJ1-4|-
CASSIRGSPATNEKLFF
TGTGCCAGTAGTATAAGGGGTTCCCCCGCAACTAATGAAAAACTGTTTTTT
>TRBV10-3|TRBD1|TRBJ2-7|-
CAITEDRGNEQYF
TGTGCCATCACAGAGGACAGGGGGAACGAGCAGTACTTC
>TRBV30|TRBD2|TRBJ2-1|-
CAWTPLAGKSYNEQFF
TGTGCCTGGACCCCGCTAGCGGGGAAGTCCTACAATGAGCAGTTCTTC
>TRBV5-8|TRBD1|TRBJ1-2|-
CASSPGQGFYGYTF
TGTGCCAGCAGCCCGGGACAGGGTTTCTATGGCTACACCTTC
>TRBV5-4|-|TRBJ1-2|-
CASSLELSKIGYTF
TGTGCCAGCAGCTTAGAGCTAAGTAAGATTGGCTACACCTTC
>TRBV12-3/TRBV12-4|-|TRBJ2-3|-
CASSFRGTDTQYF
TGTGCCAGCAGTTTTCGGGGCACAGATACGCAGTATTTT
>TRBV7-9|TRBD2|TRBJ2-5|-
CASSPSWTSGGETQYF
TGTGCCAGCAGCCCTTCCTGGACTAGCGGGGGAGAGACCCAGTACTTC
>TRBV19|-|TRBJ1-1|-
CASSNYGGKANTEAFF
TGTGCCAGTAGTAATTACGGGGGAAAGGCGAACACTGAAGCTTTCTTT
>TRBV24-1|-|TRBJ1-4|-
CATSGSNRDAHEKLFF
TGTGCCACCAGTGGTAGTAACAGGGACGCCCATGAAAAACTGTTTTTT
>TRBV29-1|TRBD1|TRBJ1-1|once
CSARSALTGMNTEAFF
TGCAGCGCCAGATCCGCTTTGACAGGGATGAACACTGAAGCTTTCTTT
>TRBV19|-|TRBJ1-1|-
CATLGTQNTEAFF
TGTGCCACTTTGGGGACACAGAACACTGAAGCTTTCTTT
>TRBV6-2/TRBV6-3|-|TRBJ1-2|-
CASSLQRLNGYTF
TGTGCCAGCAGCCTCCAGAGGTTGAATGGCTACACCTTC
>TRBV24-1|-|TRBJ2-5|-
CATSDLGLGETQYF
TGTGCCACCAGTGATCTGGGACTCGGAGAGACCCAGTACTTC
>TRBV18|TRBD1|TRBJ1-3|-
CASSPSGTGTGNTIYF
TGTGCCAGCTCACCCTCCGGGACAGGGACTGGAAACACCATATATTTT
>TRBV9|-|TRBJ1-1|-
CASSVQGVATEAFF
TGTGCCAGCAGCGTACAAGGGGTGGCCACTGAAGCTTTCTTT
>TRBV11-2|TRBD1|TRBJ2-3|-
CASSGRDRSSTDTQYF
TGTGCCAGCAGCGGACGGGACAGATCTAGCACAGATACGCAGTATTTT
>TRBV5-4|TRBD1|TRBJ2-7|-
CASSSTPGQGATEQYF
TGTGCCAGCAGCTCCACTCCGGGACAGGGGGCCACCGAGCAGTACTTC
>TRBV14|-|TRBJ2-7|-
CASSQDFGDYEQYF
TGTGCCAGCAGCCAAGATTTCGGTGACTACGAGCAGTACTTC
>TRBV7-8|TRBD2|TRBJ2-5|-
CASSPWTSGGETQYF
TGTGCCAGCAGCCCTTGGACTAGCGGGGGGGAGACCCAGTACTTC
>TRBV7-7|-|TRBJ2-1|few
CASSISRTAGDEQFF
TGTGCCAGCAGCATATCAAGGACGGCAGGGGATGAGCAGTTCTTC
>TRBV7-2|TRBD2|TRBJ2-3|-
CASSLWAGGPTDTQYF
TGTGCCAGCAGCTTATGGGCGGGGGGCCCCACAGATACGCAGTATTTT
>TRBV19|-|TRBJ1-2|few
CASSTLDSIYGYTF
TGTGCCAGTAGTACCCTGGACAGTATCTATGGCTACACCTTC
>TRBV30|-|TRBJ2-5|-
CAWSRGGTETQYF
TGTGCCTGGAGTCGAGGAGGGACAGAGACCCAGTACTTC
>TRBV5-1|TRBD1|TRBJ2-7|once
CASSSGQREQYF
TGCGCCAGCAGCTCGGGACAGCGAGAGCAGTACTTC
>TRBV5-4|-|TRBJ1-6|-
CASSLDPDYNSPLHF
TGTGCCAGCAGCTTGGACCCAGATTATAATTCACCCCTCCACTTT
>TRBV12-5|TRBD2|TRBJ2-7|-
CASGSLAGDYEQYF
TGTGCTAGTGGTTCTCTAGCGGGGGACTACGAGCAGTACTTC
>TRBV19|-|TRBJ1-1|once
CASSIEEGYTEAFF
TGTGCCAGTAGTATAGAGGAGGGGTACACTGAAGCTTTCTTT